A selection of T cell receptor beta chains follows, all from one sample in a study of T cell responses to AZD1222 COVID-19 vaccine. Repertoires were generated with immunoSEQ multiplex PCR, while TCRdb's copy carries only in-frame clones and drops some. Of tens of thousands of clones in the sample, 90% were seen once. Sequenced here: peripheral blood, sampled on day 0 of AZD1222 vaccination. These receptors came from an adult in good health. CDR3s include the opening cysteine and the closing phenylalanine or tryptophan. D genes are given only for firm matches. The listing skips clone size in some rows; elsewhere it reads once, few, many or a size class.

v_gene,j_gene,abundance,d_gene,CDR3aa,CDR3nt
TRBV27,TRBJ1-1,-,TRBD1,CASSKRGQGYTEAFF,TGTGCCAGCTCAAAGAGGGGACAGGGGTACACTGAAGCTTTCTTT
TRBV5-6,TRBJ2-7,-,-,CASSSGAGTEQYF,TGTGCCAGCAGCTCGGGGGCAGGGACCGAGCAGTACTTC
TRBV19,TRBJ1-4,once,TRBD1,CASSPRQGAEKLFF,TGTGCCAGTAGTCCCCGACAGGGGGCGGAAAAACTGTTTTTT
TRBV19,TRBJ2-1,-,TRBD2,CASKPIRERGAYNEQFF,TGTGCCAGTAAGCCCATACGGGAGCGGGGGGCCTACAATGAGCAGTTCTTC
TRBV7-2,TRBJ1-5,-,-,CASSLARDSQPQHF,TGTGCCAGCAGCCTAGCCCGGGATTCTCAGCCCCAGCATTTT
TRBV5-1,TRBJ2-3,-,-,CASSSPRRDTQYF,TGCGCCAGCAGCTCCCCTAGGAGGGATACGCAGTATTTT
TRBV15,TRBJ1-3,once,TRBD1,CATSRDVFGTGLDGNTIYF,TGTGCCACCAGCAGAGATGTTTTCGGGACAGGGCTGGATGGAAACACCATATATTTT
TRBV7-2,TRBJ1-1,-,-,CASSLRSAGGEAFF,TGTGCCAGCAGCTTACGGTCTGCCGGGGGCGAAGCTTTCTTT
TRBV7-2,TRBJ2-3,-,TRBD2,CASSSGSSTDTQYF,TGTGCCAGCAGTAGCGGGTCTAGCACAGATACGCAGTATTTT
TRBV5-6,TRBJ1-3,-,-,CASSAMTGPSSGNTIYF,TGTGCCAGCAGCGCGATGACAGGACCAAGCTCTGGAAACACCATATATTTT
TRBV6-5,TRBJ1-1,-,TRBD1,CASGGVIDRAAFF,TGTGCCTCCGGCGGTGTAATTGACAGGGCGGCTTTCTTT
TRBV9,TRBJ2-1,-,TRBD2,CAPLGGGSNEQFF,TGTGCCCCCCTCGGCGGCGGGAGCAATGAGCAGTTCTTC
TRBV7-2,TRBJ2-2,-,TRBD2,CASSSREGRIWTGELFF,TGTGCCAGCAGCTCACGGGAGGGTAGGATTTGGACCGGGGAGCTGTTTTTT
TRBV7-3,TRBJ2-1,once,TRBD2,CASSLRGRDLNEQFF,TGTGCCAGCAGCTTAAGGGGGAGGGATCTCAATGAGCAGTTCTTC
TRBV7-3,TRBJ2-2,-,-,CASSLGGTGELFF,TGTGCCAGCAGCTTGGGGGGAACCGGGGAGCTGTTTTTT
TRBV28,TRBJ2-1,-,-,CASTEIAVRSYNEQFF,TGTGCCAGCACCGAAATTGCAGTTCGGTCCTACAATGAGCAGTTCTTC
TRBV9,TRBJ1-3,once,TRBD1,CASSSRTGPGNTIYF,TGTGCCAGCAGCTCACGGACAGGGCCTGGAAACACCATATATTTT
TRBV7-8,TRBJ2-5,-,TRBD2,CASSSRTSGWETQYF,TGTGCCAGCAGCTCCCGGACTAGCGGGTGGGAGACCCAGTACTTC
TRBV12-3/TRBV12-4,TRBJ2-3,-,-,CASGLSTDTQYF,TGTGCCAGCGGACTTTCCACAGATACGCAGTATTTT
TRBV6-5,TRBJ2-5,-,TRBD1,CASSYQGQGETQYF,TGTGCCAGCAGTTACCAGGGACAGGGTGAGACCCAGTACTTC
TRBV29-1,TRBJ1-4,-,-,CSVVKGSGKLFF,TGCAGCGTTGTCAAGGGTTCCGGGAAACTGTTTTTT
TRBV28,TRBJ2-7,once,TRBD2,CASTEGTSRPGEQYF,TGTGCCAGCACCGAGGGGACTAGCCGGCCGGGGGAGCAGTACTTC
TRBV7-3,TRBJ2-2,-,-,CASSSTLDGGELFF,TGTGCCAGCAGCTCCACCTTGGACGGCGGGGAGCTGTTTTTT
TRBV30,TRBJ1-6,-,-,CAWTQGGNSPLHF,TGTGCCTGGACCCAGGGAGGCAATTCACCCCTCCACTTT
TRBV11-3,TRBJ2-1,-,-,CASSLDRWGEQFF,TGTGCCAGCAGCTTAGATCGGTGGGGAGAGCAGTTCTTC
TRBV7-9,TRBJ2-3,-,TRBD2,CASSLLADDTQYF,TGTGCCAGCAGCTTACTAGCGGATGATACGCAGTATTTT
TRBV7-9,TRBJ2-3,once,-,CASSLALLGEAQYF,TGTGCCAGCAGCTTAGCGCTCCTTGGGGAAGCGCAGTATTTT
TRBV4-1,TRBJ1-1,-,-,CASSQEDRAFF,TGCGCCAGCAGCCAAGAAGATCGGGCTTTCTTT
TRBV11-3,TRBJ2-7,-,-,CASSLIYEQYF,TGTGCCAGCAGCTTGATCTACGAGCAGTACTTC
TRBV29-1,TRBJ1-2,once,TRBD1,CSVSGQGNGYTF,TGCAGCGTCTCAGGACAGGGTAATGGCTACACCTTC
TRBV24-1,TRBJ2-1,-,TRBD1,CATSDLSPGQGEGEQFF,TGTGCCACCAGTGATTTGTCCCCGGGACAGGGAGAGGGTGAGCAGTTCTTC
TRBV3-1/TRBV3-2,TRBJ2-7,-,-,CASSPHGREQYF,TGTGCCAGCAGCCCCCACGGGCGCGAGCAGTACTTC
TRBV11-3,TRBJ2-5,-,-,CASSLLVPQETQYF,TGTGCCAGCAGCTTACTTGTCCCCCAAGAGACCCAGTACTTC
TRBV5-4,TRBJ2-5,-,-,CASSLGQRTQETQYF,TGTGCCAGCAGCTTGGGTCAGCGGACCCAAGAGACCCAGTACTTC
TRBV5-5,TRBJ1-1,-,-,CASSWGLEGGTEAFF,TGTGCCAGCAGCTGGGGATTGGAGGGGGGCACTGAAGCTTTCTTT
TRBV19,TRBJ1-1,-,-,CASSIMGGMNTEAFF,TGTGCCAGTAGTATTATGGGAGGAATGAACACTGAAGCTTTCTTT
TRBV13,TRBJ2-2,-,TRBD1,CASTTGTGIAGELFF,TGTGCCAGCACCACAGGGACAGGGATCGCCGGGGAGCTGTTTTTT
TRBV10-3,TRBJ2-1,-,-,CAISDPGGHNEQFF,TGTGCCATCAGTGACCCCGGGGGCCACAATGAGCAGTTCTTC
TRBV9,TRBJ1-1,-,TRBD1,CASSGGQGRNTEAFF,TGTGCCAGCAGCGGCGGACAGGGCCGGAACACTGAAGCTTTCTTT
TRBV30,TRBJ1-4,-,TRBD1,CAWMGQGAQGEKLFF,TGTGCCTGGATGGGACAGGGGGCCCAAGGGGAAAAACTGTTTTTT
TRBV12-3/TRBV12-4,TRBJ1-4,-,-,CASSFGIEKLFF,TGTGCCAGCAGTTTTGGAATTGAAAAACTGTTTTTT
TRBV24-1,TRBJ1-2,-,TRBD1,CATSETGTVDGYTF,TGTGCCACCAGTGAGACGGGGACAGTGGATGGCTACACCTTC
TRBV4-1,TRBJ2-5,once,-,CASSQEYGRAETQYF,TGCGCCAGCAGCCAAGAGTACGGCAGGGCAGAGACCCAGTACTTC
TRBV7-2,TRBJ2-7,-,-,CASSLPSVSYEQYF,TGTGCCAGCAGCTTACCTAGCGTCTCCTACGAGCAGTACTTC
TRBV6-5,TRBJ2-7,-,TRBD1,CASSPGTGVSYEQYF,TGTGCCAGCAGTCCCGGGACAGGGGTTAGCTACGAGCAGTACTTC